One sample yielded the 5 T cell receptor beta chains listed below, sequenced in a study of blood T cell repertoires in COVID-19. Only in-frame clones appear in the TCRdb table, and some are missing; sequencing was by immunoSEQ multiplex PCR. The sample carries about 260,000 clones, around 87% recorded once. Sequencing input: peripheral blood. Source of these receptors: a woman between 45 and 60 years old with acute or convalescent COVID-19.

The chain links TRBV7-2 to TRBJ2-2; D uncertain. The V end was cut by 2 bases, the J end by 5 bases, with 6 bases between. Germline V gene sequence: CDR1 SGHTA, CDR2 FQGNSA. CDR3 length: 13 residues. The chain's CDR3 is CASSLSGTGELFF. As DNA, the CDR3 is TGTGCCAGCAGCTTATCCGGTACCGGGGAGCTGTTTTTT. Complete variable domain (other parts from reference TRBV7-2 and TRBJ2-2): GAGVSQSPSNKVTEKGKDVELRCDPISGHTALYWYRQSLGQGLEFLIYFQGNSAPDKSGLPSDRFSAERTGGSVSTLTIQRTQQEDSAVYLCASSLSGTGELFFGEGSRLTVL.

This clone has just a few counts. CDR3 protein: CASLAWQGVTRGNQPQHF. In DNA form, the CDR3 reads TGTGCCAGCTTGGCGTGGCAGGGGGTCACGAGGGGCAATCAGCCCCAGCATTTT. This chain joins TRBV28 and TRBJ1-5; 7 nucleotides line up with TRBD1. After removal of 8 bases from V and 2 bases from J, the junction contained 18 bases not matched to a gene. In germline, CDR1 is MDHEN, CDR2 SYDVKM. The CDR3 covers 18 residues.

V usage is TRBV5-5 and J usage is TRBJ2-1; D remains ambiguous. This CDR3 spans 15 amino acids. V shed 6 bases and J shed 1 base, with 14 bases lying between them. Germline loops: CDR1 SGHKS, CDR2 YYEKEE (reference sequence). The CDR3 loop is CASTLTRLSYNEQFF. In DNA form, the CDR3 reads TGTGCCAGCACCCTTACAAGATTGTCCTACAATGAGCAGTTCTTC. Filled out from reference TRBV5-5 and TRBJ2-1, the complete variable domain reads DAGVTQSPTHLIKTRGQQVTLRCSPISGHKSVSWYQQVLGQGPQFIFQYYEKEERGRGNFPDRFSARQFPNYSSELNVNALLLGDSALYLCASTLTRLSYNEQFFGPGTRLTVL.

J is TRBJ1-5 and V is TRBV20-1, with D possibly being TRBD1 (6 bases). V was pared by 3 bases and J by 3 bases, with 21 bases between. The germline CDR1 and CDR2 sequences are DFQATT and SNEGSKA (reference sequence). This CDR3 contains 17 residues. DNA of the CDR3: TGCAGTGCTAGTTCGTTTTTTACAGGGTCGTTCAATCAGCCCCAGCATTTT. This translates into CSASSFFTGSFNQPQHF.

V usage is TRBV5-4 and J usage is TRBJ2-2; 10 bases match TRBD1. This CDR3 region has 15 residues. The germline V gene encodes CDR1 SGHNT and CDR2 YYREEE (reference sequence). With V trimmed by 4 bases and J by 4 bases, 4 bases remained unmatched. This CDR3 is CASSPGQGGTGELFF. DNA of the CDR3: TGTGCCAGCAGCCCCGGACAGGGGGGCACCGGGGAGCTGTTTTTT.